One sample yielded the 22 T cell receptor beta chains listed below, sequenced in a study of T cell responses to AZD1222 COVID-19 vaccine. Produced via immunoSEQ multiplex PCR; TCRdb's table is partial and in-frame only. The table has about 130,000 clones, 92% seen once. Sample: peripheral blood, taken 28 days after the second AZD1222 dose. These receptors were taken from an adult who received the AZD1222 COVID-19 vaccine.

The chain carries TRBV19 and TRBJ1-5; D perhaps matches TRBD1 (6 bases). The V end was cut by 6 bases, the J end by 8 bases, with 14 bases between. Germline V CDR1 and CDR2: LNHDA, SQIVND (reference sequence). This CDR3 region has 13 residues. Here the CDR3 DNA reads TGTGCCAGTAGACCCGGGGGGGCGAAGCCCCAGCATTTT. Encoded protein: CASRPGGAKPQHF.

The chain links TRBV7-3 to TRBJ1-5, with D uncertain. Trimming cost V 6 bases and J 3 bases, with 12 bases left between them. CDR3 length equals 14 residues. Germline-derived CDR1 and CDR2 are SGHTA and FQGTGA. This chain's CDR3 is CASRNAGANQPQHF. The DNA of the CDR3 is TGTGCCAGCAGAAATGCAGGCGCCAATCAGCCCCAGCATTTT. Full variable domain (rest looked up from reference TRBV7-3 and TRBJ1-5): GAGVSQTPSNKVTEKGKYVELRCDPISGHTALYWYRQSLGQGPEFLIYFQGTGAADDSGLPNDRFFAVRPEGSVSTLKIQRTERGDSAVYLCASRNAGANQPQHFGDGTRLSIL.

This chain connects TRBV2 to TRBJ2-2; 8 positions agree with TRBD2. Looked up from germline, CDR1 is SNHLY and CDR2 is FYNNEI. J was trimmed by 1 base and V by 9 bases; bases with no gene match: 7. The CDR3 totals 15 residues. As DNA, the CDR3 is TGTGCCAGTAGGGAGACTAGCGAGAACACCGGGGAGCTGTTTTTT. Amino acid sequence: CASRETSENTGELFF. The whole variable domain, remainder taken from reference TRBV2 and TRBJ2-2, is EPEVTQTPSHQVTQMGQEVILRCVPISNHLYFYWYRQILGQKVEFLVSFYNNEISEKSEIFDDQFSVERPDGSNFTLKIRSTKLEDSAMYFCASRETSENTGELFFGEGSRLTVL.

V is TRBV28 and J is TRBJ2-7; maybe TRBD2 (6 bases). Germline V gene sequence: CDR1 MDHEN, CDR2 SYDVKM. The CDR3 has 16 amino acids. Trimming stripped 3 bases from V and 5 bases from J, with 20 bases between. The CDR3 protein is CASSFRTGATVDEQYF. The CDR3 DNA sequence: TGTGCCAGCAGTTTTCGGACGGGAGCGACGGTGGACGAGCAGTACTTC. The full variable domain, with the rest looked up from reference TRBV28 and TRBJ2-7, is DVKVTQSSRYLVKRTGEKVFLECVQDMDHENMFWYRQDPGLGLRLIYFSYDVKMKEKGDIPEGYSVSREKKERFSLILESASTNQTSMYLCASSFRTGATVDEQYFGPGTRLTVT.

This clone was seen a handful of times. J is TRBJ1-6 and V is TRBV29-1; 9 nucleotides match TRBD1. The CDR3 extends over 13 amino acids. CDR1 is SQVTM and CDR2 is ANQGSEA in the germline V gene. V gave up 6 bases and J gave up 8 bases; unmatched junction bases: 5. The CDR3 loop is CSVGDREYSPLHF. CDR3 nucleotides: TGCAGCGTGGGGGACAGGGAGTATTCACCCCTCCACTTT.

This sequence joins TRBV7-2 and TRBJ2-2; D may be TRBD2 (7 bases). CDR1 is SGHTA and CDR2 is FQGNSA in the germline V gene. V lost 2 bases and J 5 bases, leaving 12 bases between the germline ends. The CDR3 spans 15 residues. The CDR3 spells CASSLRGAETGELFF. The CDR3 nucleotides read TGTGCCAGCAGCTTACGGGGGGCGGAAACCGGGGAGCTGTTTTTT.

This sequence joins TRBV25-1 and TRBJ2-5; either TRBD1 or TRBD2 may fit D (6 bases each). CDR1 is MGHDK and CDR2 is SYGVNS in the germline V gene. The CDR3 is 14 residues long. The CDR3 sequence: CPTYRDTGGETQYF. The CDR3 bases are TGTCCTACTTACCGGGACACCGGGGGAGAGACCCAGTACTTC.

The chain uses TRBV6-2 or TRBV6-3 and TRBJ2-7; D gene ambiguous. This CDR3 is built from 16 residues. V was shortened by 2 bases and J by 4 bases, with 18 bases between the two germline ends. In germline, CDR1 is MNHEY, CDR2 SVGEGT. CDR3 loop: CASSYVKGMALYEQYF. In nucleotides, the CDR3 is TGTGCCAGCAGTTACGTCAAGGGAATGGCCTTATACGAGCAGTACTTC.

The V gene is TRBV5-1, the J gene TRBJ2-3, with D perhaps being TRBD1 or TRBD2 (5 bases each). Germline V gene sequence: CDR1 SGHRS, CDR2 YFSETQ. The length of the CDR3 is 13 residues. V lost 3 bases to trimming and J lost 4 bases, with 9 bases between them. The CDR3 here is CASSSVGADTQYF. The CDR3, as DNA: TGCGCCAGCAGCTCCGTGGGGGCAGATACGCAGTATTTT. Together with reference TRBV5-1 and TRBJ2-3, the CDR3 gives the full variable domain: KAGVTQTPRYLIKTRGQQVTLSCSPISGHRSVSWYQQTPGQGLQFLFEYFSETQRNKGNFPGRFSGRQFSNSRSEMNVSTLELGDSALYLCASSSVGADTQYFGPGTRLTVL.

The chain combines TRBV29-1 with TRBJ2-1; 11 nucleotides line up with TRBD1. CDR1 is SQVTM and CDR2 is ANQGSEA in the germline V gene. Trimming took 8 bases from V and 8 from J; bases not matched to a gene: 14. This CDR3 is built from 15 residues. CDR3 DNA: TGCAGCCTTGGACAGGGGGCTATTTTAAGCGATGAGCAGTTCTTC. It codes for CSLGQGAILSDEQFF.

The V gene is TRBV19, the J gene TRBJ1-1; D remains unclear. CDR3 length: 14 residues. Germline CDR1 is LNHDA and CDR2 is SQIVND (reference sequence). V was trimmed by 2 bases and J by 2 bases, leaving 9 bases between them. The DNA of the CDR3 is TGTGCCAGTAGTATAAAGACACCTAACACTGAAGCTTTCTTT. Its translation is CASSIKTPNTEAFF.

This clone was seen just once. The V gene is TRBV18, the J gene TRBJ2-2; 7 positions agree with TRBD1. Germline assignment: CDR1 KGHSH and CDR2 LQKENI. This CDR3 contains 16 residues. V shed 6 bases and J 3 bases; nucleotides not matched to a gene: 10. The CDR3 region is CASSPRTGRYTGELFF. The CDR3 bases are TGTGCCAGCTCCCCGCGGACAGGACGTTACACCGGGGAGCTGTTTTTT.

The V and J genes are TRBV28 and TRBJ2-1, with 10 bases identical to TRBD2. The CDR3 contains 15 residues. Trimming took 5 bases from V and 6 from J; bases not matched to a gene: 7. CDR1 MDHEN and CDR2 SYDVKM come from the germline V gene. CDR3 region: CASSTSGRGANEQFF. The DNA of the CDR3 is TGTGCCAGCAGTACCAGCGGGAGGGGGGCCAATGAGCAGTTCTTC.

In DNA form, the CDR3 reads TGTGCCACCAGCTCCCGACTAGCGGGGGGGAGAGATACGCAGTATTTT. Its protein product is CATSSRLAGGRDTQYF. This chain joins TRBV15 and TRBJ2-3; TRBD2 matches at 14 bases. This CDR3 region has 16 residues. From germline, CDR1 is LNHNV and CDR2 YYDKDF (reference sequence). V shed 5 bases and J 5 bases; nucleotides not matched to a gene: 6. Together with reference TRBV15 and TRBJ2-3, the CDR3 gives the full variable domain: DAMVIQNPRYQVTQFGKPVTLSCSQTLNHNVMYWYQQKSSQAPKLLFHYYDKDFNNEADTPDNFQSRRPNTSFCFLDIRSPGLGDTAMYLCATSSRLAGGRDTQYFGPGTRLTVL.

This chain joins TRBV28 and TRBJ1-4; perhaps TRBD1 as D (6 bases). Germline V gene data show CDR1 as MDHEN and CDR2 as SYDVKM. V shed 5 bases and J shed 3 bases, with 13 bases lying between them. This CDR3 contains 15 residues. The CDR3 DNA reads TGTGCCAGCAGTGGTGGGGGCGGATCTAATGAAAAACTGTTTTTT. As protein: CASSGGGGSNEKLFF. The full variable domain, with the rest looked up from reference TRBV28 and TRBJ1-4, is DVKVTQSSRYLVKRTGEKVFLECVQDMDHENMFWYRQDPGLGLRLIYFSYDVKMKEKGDIPEGYSVSREKKERFSLILESASTNQTSMYLCASSGGGGSNEKLFFGSGTQLSVL.

This clone was found once. This sequence joins TRBV28 and TRBJ1-1; D unclear. V was trimmed by 3 bases and J by 1 base, leaving 9 bases between them. The CDR3 runs 14 residues. The germline V gene has CDR1 MDHEN and CDR2 SYDVKM. In DNA form, the CDR3 reads TGTGCCAGCAGTTTTTGGATAAAGAACACTGAAGCTTTCTTT. The encoded protein is CASSFWIKNTEAFF.

The rearrangement links TRBV29-1 to TRBJ2-3; 16 nucleotides match TRBD2. V shed 6 bases and J 6 bases; nucleotides not matched to a gene: 6. The CDR3 has 15 amino acids. CDR1 is SQVTM, CDR2 ANQGSEA, per germline. DNA for the CDR3: TGCAGCGTGGGACTAGCGGGAGGGAGGGTGGATACGCAGTATTTT. This sequence encodes CSVGLAGGRVDTQYF.

The V gene is TRBV3-1 (or the pseudogene TRBV3-2), the J gene TRBJ1-6; TRBD1 agrees at 8 bases. Germline trimming cut 4 bases from V and 6 bases from J; bases unmatched to any gene: 5. CDR1 and CDR2 from the germline V gene are LGHDT and YNNKEL (reference sequence). The CDR3 is 15 amino acids. DNA of the CDR3: TGTGCCAGCAGCCCCGGACAGGGACCTAATTCACCCCTCCACTTT. It yields the protein CASSPGQGPNSPLHF.

The genes are TRBV7-8 and TRBJ2-3; D may match TRBD1 or TRBD2 (5 bases each). The V gene's germline CDR1 is SGHVS and CDR2 FQNEAQ. Trimming took 5 bases from V and 0 from J, leaving 15 bases between them. The CDR3 length is 16 residues. CDR3 protein: CASSGDGQESTDTQYF. The CDR3 bases are TGTGCCAGCAGCGGGGACGGCCAGGAAAGCACAGATACGCAGTATTTT.

The CDR3 loop reads CASSYSSNAPLHF. CDR3 DNA: TGTGCCAGCAGTTACTCGAGCAACGCACCCCTCCACTTT. The rearrangement links TRBV6-5 to TRBJ1-6; no clear D. Between the trimmed V and J ends, which lost 0 bases and 11 bases, there was a span of 8 bases. CDR1 and CDR2 from the germline V gene are MNHEY and SVGAGI. This CDR3 comprises 13 residues.

CDR3 in DNA: TGTGCCAGCAGCGCGAACAGGGGACCCCAGCATTTT. Encoded protein: CASSANRGPQHF. The chain employs TRBV13 and TRBJ1-5; 7 bases map to TRBD1. With 5 bases clipped from V and 10 bases from J, the junction kept 5 bases outside the gene matches. The CDR3 runs to 12 residues. The germline gives CDR1 PRHDT, CDR2 FYEKMQ (reference sequence).

The rearrangement links TRBV28 to TRBJ1-2; TRBD1 might be the D (5 bases). This CDR3 is built from 11 residues. V was pared by 6 bases and J by 5 bases, with 7 bases between. Germline V gene sequence: CDR1 MDHEN, CDR2 SYDVKM. CDR3: CASSQGYGYTF. CDR3 nucleotides: TGTGCCAGCAGCCAGGGTTATGGCTACACCTTC.